This T cell receptor (beta chain) was captured by sequencing in a study of cytomegalovirus exposure and HLA in healthy donors. CDR1 and CDR2 from the germline V gene are KGHSH and LQKENI. The CDR3 runs 15 residues. The V end lost 2 bases, the J end lost 2 bases, and 12 bases lay between the germline ends. In the PCR, 60 Vbeta and 13 Jbeta primers were used. Measured with immunoSEQ multiplex PCR; TCRdb has only the in-frame clones, and not every one. The repertoire has roughly 140,000 clones, around 80% of them found once; the top ten carry about 5%. The table lists this clone with a count of one. The antigen remains unidentified. Regarding the study as a whole: What a later analysis showed was that several of the most significant clusters appeared linked to common viral pathogens. For most TCR beta V segments, an earlier analysis put the productive rate at about 90% or about 30% of the time.

The gene calls are TRBV18 and TRBJ2-5; D is perhaps TRBD1 (5 bases). This clonotype was sampled from a man aged 25-40 years in good health and CMV-seropositive. The source material was PBMCs. CDR3 amino acids: CASSPVAGPQETQYF. CDR3 DNA: TGTGCCAGCTCACCAGTGGCAGGGCCACAAGAGACCCAGTACTTC.